A single sample gave rise to the 23 T cell receptor beta chains below, sequenced in a study of T cell changes during pregnancy in multiple sclerosis. Here immunoSEQ multiplex PCR was the method, and the copy in TCRdb shows in-frame clones only, minus some. In the table there are around 65,000 clones, 91% of which are singletons. Sequencing used peripheral blood, obtained in the third trimester of pregnancy. These receptors were obtained from a female donor in good health, enrolled as a control in a pregnancy study.

This chain joins TRBV28 and TRBJ2-3; tentative D call: TRBD1 (5 bases). The V gene lost 6 bases and the J gene lost 0 bases, with 10 bases spanning the gap. Germline lookup yields CDR1 MDHEN and CDR2 SYDVKM. There are 14 residues in the CDR3. Here the CDR3 DNA reads TGTGCCAGCAGGGGGCCCTGGAGCACAGATACGCAGTATTTT. This encodes CASRGPWSTDTQYF.

CDR3 nucleotide sequence: TGTGCCATCAGTGAAAGCAAGGGGGAACGGAAATACGAGCAGTACTTC. Translated, it gives CAISESKGERKYEQYF. This chain connects TRBV10-3 to TRBJ2-7, with D possibly matching TRBD1 (6 bases). The CDR3 covers 16 residues. Deletions cut 3 bases from V and 4 bases from J, with 19 bases between. The germline gives CDR1 ENHRY, CDR2 SYGVKD.

The rearrangement uses TRBV6-8 and TRBJ1-3; TRBD1 might be the D (5 bases). This CDR3 spans 15 amino acids. Germline V CDR1 and CDR2: MNHGY, SAAAGT. V dropped 0 bases and J dropped 8 bases, with 14 bases sitting between them. The CDR3 sequence: CASSYSLGGGDTIYF. In nucleotides, the CDR3 is TGTGCCAGCAGTTACTCCCTCGGGGGTGGGGACACCATATATTTT.

V is TRBV29-1 and J is TRBJ1-4; the D gene is possibly TRBD1 (6 bases). Trimming shortened V by 6 bases and J by 8 bases, and 19 bases separated the two germline ends. CDR1 is SQVTM, CDR2 ANQGSEA, per germline. The length of the CDR3 is 14 residues. The CDR3 coding sequence is TGCAGCGTGTTAAATGTAGGTGGGGGCGAAAAACTGTTTTTT. This translates into CSVLNVGGGEKLFF.

The chain links TRBV6-6 to TRBJ1-1; TRBD1 might be the D (6 bases). Trimming cost V 6 bases and J 0 bases, with 14 bases left between them. The germline V gene has CDR1 MNHNY and CDR2 SVGAGI (reference sequence). The CDR3 is 15 residues long. CDR3 coding DNA: TGTGCCAGCAGCCTAAGCCAGGGGATGAACACTGAAGCTTTCTTT. It translates to CASSLSQGMNTEAFF.

The V call is TRBV28, the J call TRBJ1-5, with 8 bases that match TRBD1. The CDR3 extends over 14 amino acids. Germline V CDR1 and CDR2: MDHEN, SYDVKM. The junction had 8 bases not matched to a gene; V was cut back by 6 bases and J by 7 bases. The CDR3 region is CASSPRGRGQPQHF. The CDR3 DNA sequence: TGTGCCAGCAGCCCCAGGGGGCGAGGGCAGCCCCAGCATTTT.

The rearrangement joins TRBV7-8 to TRBJ2-4, with D maybe TRBD2 (6 bases). This CDR3 contains 15 residues. Trimming stripped 5 bases from V and 3 bases from J, with 14 bases between. Germline values: CDR1 SGHVS, CDR2 FQNEAQ. This chain's CDR3 is CASSLRRDVKNIQYF. For the CDR3, the DNA is TGTGCCAGCAGCCTAAGGAGGGATGTCAAAAACATTCAGTACTTC.

The rearrangement joins TRBV30 to TRBJ1-1; D ambiguous. In germline, CDR1 is GTSNPN, CDR2 SVGIG (reference sequence). This CDR3 has 14 amino acids. V was trimmed by 4 bases and J by 11 bases, leaving 23 bases between them. CDR3 sequence (DNA): TGTGCCTGGACCGAAACCGCGGGTCCCCCGGGGGCTTTCTTT. Its protein is CAWTETAGPPGAFF.

The chain combines TRBV9 with TRBJ1-2, with no clear D. Trimming cost V 3 bases and J 4 bases, with 13 bases left between them. The CDR3 has 14 residues. Germline CDR1 is SGDLS and CDR2 is YYNGEE. The CDR3 DNA reads as TGTGCCAGCAGCGGAGGAGGGTCCGTCTATGGCTACACCTTC. Protein product: CASSGGGSVYGYTF.

The chain recombines TRBV7-9 with TRBJ2-7; no clear D. The CDR3 totals 12 residues. The V end was cut by 3 bases, the J end by 6 bases, with 9 bases between. Germline values: CDR1 SEHNR, CDR2 FQNEAQ (reference sequence). CDR3 in amino acids: CASSFAISEQYF. Written as DNA, the CDR3 is TGTGCCAGCAGCTTTGCGATATCCGAGCAGTACTTC.

This clone was detected only a few times. In DNA, the CDR3 is TGTGCCAGCCTGGCCGAGGGCCTGAGGAATTCACCCCTCCACTTT. The encoded protein is CASLAEGLRNSPLHF. The chain has TRBV2 and TRBJ1-6; unclear D gene. The CDR3 sequence is 15 residues long. Germline-derived CDR1 and CDR2 are SNHLY and FYNNEI. V lost 8 bases, J lost 7 bases, and 18 bases lay in between.

The rearrangement links TRBV6-6 to TRBJ1-2; D unclear. This CDR3 has 11 residues. Trimming removed 5 bases from V and 6 bases from J, with 7 bases in between. Germline V CDR1 and CDR2: MNHNY, SVGAGI (reference sequence). CDR3 loop: CASSRVNGYTF. DNA of the CDR3: TGTGCCAGCAGTCGGGTAAATGGCTACACCTTC.

V is TRBV30 and J is TRBJ2-6; D possibly corresponds to TRBD1 (5 bases). The CDR3 has 15 amino acids. V lost 4 bases and J 0 bases, leaving 10 bases between the germline ends. The germline CDR1 and CDR2 sequences are GTSNPN and SVGIG (reference sequence). The CDR3 DNA follows: TGTGCCTGGACTCAGGGTTTCTCTGGGGCCAACGTCCTGACTTTC. It codes for CAWTQGFSGANVLTF.

This chain uses TRBV28 with TRBJ1-4, with D possibly TRBD1 on 6 matching bases. CDR3 length: 13 residues. Per germline, CDR1 MDHEN and CDR2 SYDVKM. Deletions cut 6 bases from V and 5 bases from J, with 10 bases between. CDR3 coding DNA: TGTGCCAGCAGGGAGGGGGGGAATGAAAAACTGTTTTTT. This gives the protein CASREGGNEKLFF.

V is TRBV4-1 and J is TRBJ1-5; TRBD1 is a possible D gene (6 bases). This CDR3 has 14 residues. V was cut by 5 bases and J by 3 bases, with 11 bases left in between. CDR1 MGHRA and CDR2 YSYEKL come from the germline V gene. The CDR3 bases are TGCGCCAGCAGCGAAGGACAGTTCAATCAGCCCCAGCATTTT. Translation: CASSEGQFNQPQHF.

This chain connects TRBV7-9 to TRBJ2-7; D is possibly TRBD1 (5 bases). V was shortened by 1 base and J by 1 base, with 11 bases between the two germline ends. The CDR3 contains 15 residues. Germline loops: CDR1 SEHNR, CDR2 FQNEAQ (reference sequence). CDR3 protein: CASSLVKGRSYEQYF. In DNA, the CDR3 is TGTGCCAGCAGCTTAGTTAAGGGGCGATCCTACGAGCAGTACTTC.

The chain has TRBV9 and TRBJ2-1; possibly TRBD2 for D (6 bases). V dropped 0 bases and J dropped 9 bases, with 22 bases sitting between them. CDR1 SGDLS and CDR2 YYNGEE come from the germline V gene. There are 17 residues in the CDR3. CDR3 in DNA: TGTGCCAGCAGCGTAGTTGGGGGGAGCGTCCCCAATCCTGAGCAGTTCTTC. It specifies CASSVVGGSVPNPEQFF.

This chain joins TRBV5-3 and TRBJ1-1, with D unclear. TRBV5-3 is an ORF, with its function uncertain. The CDR3 has 14 residues. Trimming pared 1 base from V and 1 base from J, leaving 8 bases between. CDR3 amino acids: CARSLPTANTEAFF. The CDR3 DNA is TGTGCCAGAAGCTTGCCTACAGCGAACACTGAAGCTTTCTTT.

The chain links TRBV9 to TRBJ2-1, with TRBD2 matching over 9 bases. The germline V gene has CDR1 SGDLS and CDR2 YYNGEE. Trimming took 0 bases from V and 4 from J; bases not matched to a gene: 2. This CDR3 has 15 amino acids. The CDR3 DNA is TGTGCCAGCAGCGTAGGACTAGCGGCTTACAATGAGCAGTTCTTC. This translates into CASSVGLAAYNEQFF.

The rearrangement links TRBV5-4 to TRBJ2-7, with TRBD1 matching 7 bases. This CDR3 is 13 amino acids long. CDR1 and CDR2 from the germline V gene are SGHNT and YYREEE (reference sequence). J was trimmed by 3 bases and V by 4 bases; bases with no gene match: 4. The CDR3 DNA sequence: TGTGCCAGCAGCACGGACAGGCTCTACGAGCAGTACTTC. It is translated as CASSTDRLYEQYF.

This clone was counted between two and nine times. The gene calls are TRBV11-1 and TRBJ2-3, with 7 bases fitting TRBD2. Germline CDR1 SGHAT, CDR2 FQDESV (reference sequence). CDR3 length equals 16 residues. The J segment lost 4 bases and the V segment lost 1 base, leaving 8 bases of the junction unmatched. CDR3 residues: CASSLEQSGVADTQYF. CDR3 DNA: TGTGCCAGCAGCTTAGAACAGAGCGGGGTCGCAGATACGCAGTATTTT.

The V and J genes are TRBV7-2 and TRBJ2-7; TRBD1 matches 7 bases. V shed 3 bases, J shed 1 base, and the junction held 6 bases outside the gene matches. CDR1 is SGHTA and CDR2 is FQGNSA in the germline V gene. This CDR3 has 15 residues. Written as DNA, the CDR3 is TGTGCCAGCAGCTTTAGGACAGGCTTTTCCTACGAGCAGTACTTC. As protein: CASSFRTGFSYEQYF.

A word on this clone: The sample has other DNA sequences that encode this CDR3 too. This chain links TRBV4-1 with TRBJ1-2; the D gene is possibly TRBD1 (5 bases). V lost 3 bases and J 4 bases, leaving 9 bases between the germline ends. CDR1 and CDR2 (germline): MGHRA, YSYEKL. The CDR3 contains 13 residues. CDR3 bases: TGCGCCAGCAGCCAGGGGCAGGGCTATGGCTACACCTTC. Encoded protein: CASSQGQGYGYTF.